A single sample gave rise to the 20 T cell receptor beta chains below, sequenced in a study of T cell repertoires in cytomegalovirus infection (dated by TCRdb to about 2019). Sequencing instrument: Illumina HiSeq 1500. Through fastp at Q25 and MiXCR, TCRdb rebuilt clones from the public reads, retaining in-frame beta chains. All rows with the same CDR3 protein become a single entry with the most common DNA and genes. This sample comprises approximately 320,000 distinct CDR3 sequences, more than 8% of them detected only once. 4.3% of the sample rests with the top ten. Sequencing was performed on PBMCs. Receptor source: a human donor in good health (CMV status not recorded). Some clones in this sample may be carry-over from other donors' samples.

In this sample, this clonotype turned up many times. This rearrangement joins TRBV7-2 to TRBJ1-1; the D is unclear. The CDR3 is 13 residues long. V lost 5 bases to trimming and J lost 5 bases, with 12 bases between them. CDR1 and CDR2 from the germline V gene are SGHTA and FQGNSA. The CDR3 nucleotides are TGTGCCAGCAGCCCCCGCTGGGGTACTGAAGCTTTCTTT. This encodes CASSPRWGTEAFF.

The chain uses TRBV6-1 and TRBJ1-1; D perhaps matches TRBD1 (5 bases). Germline CDR1 reads MNHNS; CDR2 reads SASEGT. The CDR3 totals 17 residues. Between the trimmed V and J ends, which lost 2 bases and 0 bases, there was a span of 16 bases. CDR3 bases: TGTGCCAGCAGTGAACCCCCCGGGGCTGCAATGAACACTGAAGCTTTCTTT. This sequence encodes CASSEPPGAAMNTEAFF.

This clonotype has ten or more counts. V usage is TRBV7-8 and J usage is TRBJ2-1; D might be TRBD1 (6 bases). V was shortened by 5 bases and J by 9 bases, with 14 bases between the two germline ends. The CDR3 sequence is 13 residues long. Germline-derived CDR1 and CDR2 are SGHVS and FQNEAQ. CDR3 bases: TGTGCCAGCAGCCTCAACCGACAGGCTGAGCAGTTCTTC. Its protein is CASSLNRQAEQFF.

This clonotype has a handful of counts. V is TRBV6-2 or TRBV6-3 and J is TRBJ2-7; tentatively, D is TRBD2 (6 bases). Germline V gene data show CDR1 as MNHEY and CDR2 as SVGEGT. V was trimmed by 2 bases and J by 4 bases, leaving 9 bases between them. The CDR3 length is 13 residues. CDR3 nucleotides: TGTGCCAGCAGTTACGCGGGGAGGTACGAGCAGTACTTC. Amino acid sequence: CASSYAGRYEQYF.

This clonotype was recorded at least ten times. The chain is built from TRBV7-2 and TRBJ2-3; 7 bases map to TRBD2. J was trimmed by 0 bases and V by 2 bases; bases with no gene match: 11. There are 18 residues in the CDR3. CDR1 and CDR2 (germline): SGHTA, FQGNSA. CDR3 nucleotides: TGTGCCAGCAGCTTACGCCCCACACTAGCGCCTAGCACAGATACGCAGTATTTT. Protein sequence: CASSLRPTLAPSTDTQYF. Supplemented by reference TRBV7-2 and TRBJ2-3, the full variable domain reads GAGVSQSPSNKVTEKGKDVELRCDPISGHTALYWYRQSLGQGLEFLIYFQGNSAPDKSGLPSDRFSAERTGGSVSTLTIQRTQQEDSAVYLCASSLRPTLAPSTDTQYFGPGTRLTVL.

This clonotype turned up a few times. This sequence joins TRBV7-2 and TRBJ1-2; D unclear. This CDR3 is built from 13 residues. The V end lost 2 bases, the J end lost 3 bases, and 7 bases lay between the germline ends. Germline CDR1 SGHTA, CDR2 FQGNSA. CDR3 sequence (DNA): TGTGCCAGCAGCTTACCCGGGTACTATGGCTACACCTTC. The encoded protein is CASSLPGYYGYTF.

This clonotype was observed many times. The chain links TRBV7-2 to TRBJ1-2, with D uncertain. The CDR3 consists of 13 residues. Germline V CDR1 and CDR2: SGHTA, FQGNSA. Trimming pared 1 base from V and 8 bases from J, leaving 11 bases between. CDR3 protein: CASSLDSRRGYTF. In DNA form, the CDR3 reads TGTGCCAGCAGCTTAGACAGCCGACGAGGCTACACCTTC.

As for this clonotype: The conserved closing phenylalanine or tryptophan is absent in this CDR3, likely reflecting a read error. The CDR3 is CASSLVAQPQHL. DNA of the CDR3: TGTGCCAGCAGCTTAGTTGCTCAGCCCCAGCATCTT. The V call is TRBV7-2, the J call TRBJ1-5, with D unresolved. The germline V gene has CDR1 SGHTA and CDR2 FQGNSA. V was cut by 1 base and J by 6 bases, with 4 bases left in between. CDR3 length equals 12 residues.

This clonotype was observed at least ten times. The chain has TRBV7-3 and TRBJ2-5; possible D gene TRBD1, 5 bases. The germline gives CDR1 SGHTA, CDR2 FQGTGA. The CDR3 runs 13 residues. The V and J ends lost 4 bases and 2 bases respectively, with 8 bases between them. The chain's CDR3 is CASSSTVQETQYF. As DNA, the CDR3 is TGTGCCAGCAGCTCGACAGTACAAGAGACCCAGTACTTC.

V usage is TRBV6-2 or TRBV6-3 and J usage is TRBJ2-7; D is ambiguous. V lost 6 bases and J 5 bases, leaving 14 bases between the germline ends. The CDR3 is made up of 13 amino acids. Looked up from germline, CDR1 is MNHEY and CDR2 is SVGEGT. The CDR3, as DNA: TGTGCCAGCAGCCGTACGTTTGGCCACGAGCAGTACTTC. Translating it yields CASSRTFGHEQYF.

This clonotype was recorded many times. J is TRBJ1-5 and V is TRBV7-8; D uncertain. Deletions cut 1 base from V and 4 bases from J, with 14 bases between. Germline V CDR1 and CDR2: SGHVS, FQNEAQ. The CDR3 totals 16 residues. The CDR3 is CASSLEEWGFNQPQHF. CDR3 bases: TGTGCCAGCAGCTTAGAAGAGTGGGGTTTTAATCAGCCCCAGCATTTT.

This clonotype came up many times. The chain recombines TRBV7-2 with TRBJ2-1; 12 bases are a match to TRBD2. V shed 3 bases, J shed 10 bases, and the junction held 10 bases outside the gene matches. Per the germline V gene, CDR1 is SGHTA and CDR2 is FQGNSA. The CDR3 length is 16 residues. The CDR3 DNA reads as TGTGCCAGCAGCTTCGGCCTAGCGGGAGGGCCGGGGGAGCAGTTCTTC. Protein: CASSFGLAGGPGEQFF.

The rearrangement uses TRBV20-1 and TRBJ2-1; possibly TRBD1 or TRBD2 for D (6 bases each). The CDR3 covers 17 residues. The germline V gene has CDR1 DFQATT and CDR2 SNEGSKA (reference sequence). V lost 0 bases to trimming and J lost 0 bases, with 15 bases between them. The CDR3 bases are TGCAGTGCTAGAGATCAAGGGGGGACGAGCTCCTACAATGAGCAGTTCTTC. It is translated as CSARDQGGTSSYNEQFF.

V usage is TRBV20-1 and J usage is TRBJ1-1, with 9 bases aligning to TRBD1. The CDR3 has 12 residues. Germline loops: CDR1 DFQATT, CDR2 SNEGSKA (reference sequence). The V and J ends lost 3 bases and 7 bases, in that order; junction bases with no gene match: 3. The CDR3: CSASTGGVEAFF. CDR3 sequence (DNA): TGCAGTGCTAGTACAGGGGGCGTTGAAGCTTTCTTT.

This sequence joins TRBV12-3 or TRBV12-4 and TRBJ1-4; the D is unclear. There are 11 residues in the CDR3. The V end was cut by 8 bases, the J end by 7 bases, with 8 bases between. The CDR3 spells CASGEGEKLFF. In DNA, the CDR3 is TGTGCCAGCGGGGAGGGTGAAAAACTGTTTTTT.

The V and J genes are TRBV12-3 or TRBV12-4 and TRBJ2-7; D is ambiguous. Trimming cost V 3 bases and J 2 bases, with 5 bases left between them. The CDR3 loop spans 12 amino acids. CDR3 in DNA: TGTGCCAGCAGTTTTCGGACCTACGAGCAGTACTTC. It specifies CASSFRTYEQYF.

This clonotype has only a few counts. The CDR3 DNA is TGTGCCAGCAGCTCAGCGGGGGCGGGAGAGACCCAGTACTTC. This translates into CASSSAGAGETQYF. The J gene is TRBJ2-5, the V gene TRBV7-6, with TRBD2 matching over 8 bases. Germline CDR1 SGHVS, CDR2 FNYEAQ. The CDR3 contains 14 residues. Trimming at V came to 4 bases and at J to 4 bases, leaving 5 bases not matched to a gene.

The table lists this clonotype with many counts. The genes are TRBV28 and TRBJ2-7; TRBD2 might be the D (6 bases). The CDR3 is 15 amino acids. V lost 7 bases and J 1 base, leaving 17 bases between the germline ends. The germline V gene has CDR1 MDHEN and CDR2 SYDVKM. CDR3 residues: CASTTTKRASYEQYF. The CDR3 DNA reads TGTGCCAGCACCACTACCAAGCGGGCTTCCTACGAGCAGTACTTC.

This clonotype occurred a few times. The chain employs TRBV25-1 and TRBJ1-1; tentatively, D is TRBD1 (5 bases). V was shortened by 4 bases and J by 5 bases, with 14 bases between the two germline ends. The CDR3 is made up of 14 amino acids. Germline-derived CDR1 and CDR2 are MGHDK and SYGVNS. CDR3 sequence (DNA): TGTGCCAGCAGTGGCCCGGCCCAGGGTACTGAAGCTTTCTTT. It yields the protein CASSGPAQGTEAFF.

Concerning this clonotype itself: A much larger clone is a single base away; this may be a read error. The CDR3 DNA reads TGTGCCACCAGCCCCCCCGGGACTATCGGATTAGATACGCAGTATTTT. Its translation: CATSPPGTIGLDTQYF. The rearrangement links TRBV7-2 to TRBJ2-3; TRBD2 agrees at 7 bases. Germline loops: CDR1 SGHTA, CDR2 FQGNSA. CDR3 size: 16 residues.